This T cell receptor (beta chain) derives from a study of blood T cell repertoires in COVID-19. Turning to the study itself: Both acute and convalescent COVID-19 samples were obtained from the United States, Italy and Spain.

Authors' methods: For nucleated cells, counts were estimated from reference gene primer amplification. Sequencing was performed with immunoSEQ multiplex PCR; in TCRdb, only in-frame clones are kept and a portion is missing. The V and J calls and clone size are taken from that table; D and trimming were inferred from the DNA. The sample holds over 200,000 clones, over 80% seen once. Germline V gene sequence: CDR1 SEHNR, CDR2 FQNEAQ (reference sequence). The CDR3 spans 13 residues. Trimming took off 0 bases at V and 4 bases at J, with 7 bases between the two ends. The material sequenced was peripheral blood. The TCR sequence derives from a human donor in a cohort sampled during active COVID-19. J is TRBJ2-7 and V is TRBV7-9; D call uncertain. The CDR3, as DNA: TGTGCCAGCAGCTTAGCGACACCTTACGAGCAGTACTTC. It yields the protein CASSLATPYEQYF. Supplemented by reference TRBV7-9 and TRBJ2-7, the full variable domain reads DTGVSQNPRHKITKRGQNVTFRCDPISEHNRLYWYRQTLGQGPEFLTYFQNEAQLEKSRLLSDRFSAERPKGSFSTLEIQRTEQGDSAMYLCASSLATPYEQYFGPGTRLTVT.